This T cell receptor beta chain derives from a study of T cell clones after liver transplantation. Trimming left V 0 bases short and J 15 bases short, with 16 bases between. The germline gives CDR1 SGDLS, CDR2 YYNGEE. The CDR3 length is 13 residues. The table came from immunoSEQ multiplex PCR; TCRdb's copy has only in-frame clones and leaves some out. Counted here are around 100,000 clones, 82% occurring once; the ten biggest clones make up about 1%. The source is a human donor who received a liver transplant. The chain couples TRBV9 to TRBJ2-1; tentative D call: TRBD2 (6 bases). Sample: CD4+ T cells from blood, taken before liver transplant. CDR3 DNA sequence: TGTGCCAGCAGCGTAGAAGGAGGCGGGGCCCTGTTCTTC. This sequence encodes CASSVEGGGALFF.